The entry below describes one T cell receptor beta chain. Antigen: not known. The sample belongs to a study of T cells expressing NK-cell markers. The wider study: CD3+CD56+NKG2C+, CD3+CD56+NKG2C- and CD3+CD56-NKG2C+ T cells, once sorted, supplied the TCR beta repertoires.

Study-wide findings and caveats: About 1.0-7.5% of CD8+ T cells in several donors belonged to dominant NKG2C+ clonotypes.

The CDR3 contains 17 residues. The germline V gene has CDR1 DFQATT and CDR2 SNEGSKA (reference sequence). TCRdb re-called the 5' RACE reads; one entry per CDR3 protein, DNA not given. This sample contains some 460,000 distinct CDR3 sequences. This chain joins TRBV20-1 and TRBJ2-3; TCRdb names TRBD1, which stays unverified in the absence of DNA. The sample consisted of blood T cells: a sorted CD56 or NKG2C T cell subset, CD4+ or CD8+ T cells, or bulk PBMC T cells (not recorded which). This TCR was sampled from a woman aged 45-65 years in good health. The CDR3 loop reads CSARSGSTGWATDTQYF.